The next 8 T cell receptor beta chains were all read from a single sample in a study of blood T cell repertoires in COVID-19. The protocol was immunoSEQ multiplex PCR, while the TCRdb copy is restricted to in-frame clones and leaves out a portion. The sample lists 17,000 or so clones; roughly three quarters were seen once. Specimen: peripheral blood. The receptors were sampled from a man in his fifties or sixties with active or convalescent COVID-19.

The chain joins TRBV10-3 to TRBJ1-6, with D possibly TRBD1 on 6 matching bases. Germline V gene data show CDR1 as ENHRY and CDR2 as SYGVKD. The V end was cut by 6 bases, the J end by 4 bases, with 16 bases between. This CDR3 has 16 amino acids. The CDR3 nucleotides are TGTGCCATCAGCGAACGTCGGACAGATTATAATTCACCCCTCCACTTT. The encoded protein is CAISERRTDYNSPLHF.

This clone showed up just a few times. This chain links TRBV2 with TRBJ1-3; D uncertain. The length of the CDR3 is 14 residues. CDR1 is SNHLY and CDR2 is FYNNEI in the germline V gene. The ends were cut back, 2 bases at V and 0 bases at J, with 5 bases in the middle. CDR3 in DNA: TGTGCCAGCAGTGAACCCCGCTCTGGAAACACCATATATTTT. It encodes CASSEPRSGNTIYF. Drawing the rest from reference TRBV2 and TRBJ1-3, the complete variable domain is EPEVTQTPSHQVTQMGQEVILRCVPISNHLYFYWYRQILGQKVEFLVSFYNNEISEKSEIFDDQFSVERPDGSNFTLKIRSTKLEDSAMYFCASSEPRSGNTIYFGEGSWLTVV.

This chain connects TRBV28 to TRBJ1-2, with 10 bases that match TRBD1. This CDR3 region has 17 residues. Trimming cost V 2 bases and J 5 bases; bases outside gene matches: 11. Germline V gene sequence: CDR1 MDHEN, CDR2 SYDVKM. The CDR3 reads CASSLPGTGAYTYGYTF. CDR3 nucleotide sequence: TGTGCCAGCAGTTTACCCGGGACAGGGGCCTATACTTATGGCTACACCTTC.

V and J are TRBV9 and TRBJ2-1; maybe TRBD1 (6 bases). Deletions cut 4 bases from V and 8 bases from J, with 19 bases between. Per germline, CDR1 SGDLS and CDR2 YYNGEE. The CDR3 sequence is 15 residues long. CDR3 amino acids: CASSPNWGREHEQFF. CDR3 bases: TGTGCCAGCAGCCCAAATTGGGGGCGAGAACATGAGCAGTTCTTC.

The chain has TRBV14 and TRBJ1-1; TRBD1 matches at 7 bases. The V gene's germline CDR1 is SGHDN and CDR2 FVKESK. V shed 0 bases, J shed 4 bases, and the junction held 5 bases outside the gene matches. CDR3 length: 15 residues. CDR3 region: CASSQDSGTVTEAFF. The CDR3 coding sequence is TGTGCCAGCAGCCAAGATAGCGGGACAGTCACTGAAGCTTTCTTT.

The chain joins TRBV2 to TRBJ2-7; D possibly corresponds to TRBD2 (6 bases). Germline assignment: CDR1 SNHLY and CDR2 FYNNEI. This CDR3 comprises 14 residues. V was pared by 7 bases and J by 0 bases, with 13 bases between. CDR3 bases: TGTGCCAGCAAGGCGGGGCGGCCCTCCTACGAGCAGTACTTC. Its protein is CASKAGRPSYEQYF.

The chain employs TRBV12-3 or TRBV12-4 and TRBJ1-6; the D is unclear. This CDR3 contains 13 residues. The V end was cut by 3 bases, the J end by 10 bases, with 10 bases between. CDR3: CASSFQRGSPLHF. Written as DNA, the CDR3 is TGTGCCAGCAGTTTCCAAAGAGGGTCACCCCTCCACTTT.

This clone was counted a few times. The genes are TRBV28 and TRBJ1-2; D remains unclear. CDR1 and CDR2 from the germline V gene are MDHEN and SYDVKM. The CDR3 is 13 amino acids. Trimming took off 1 base at V and 8 bases at J, with 11 bases between the two ends. CDR3 in amino acids: CASSLSRWRGYTF. The CDR3 DNA follows: TGTGCCAGCAGTTTATCCCGTTGGAGGGGCTACACCTTC.